The rows below give T cell receptor beta chains drawn from one sample of a study of T cells in Graves' hyperthyroidism and ophthalmopathy. One entry per CDR3 protein, called by TCRdb with MiXCR from the multiplex PCR reads. This sample has 460,000 or so distinct CDR3 sequences, with 13% to 15% found just once. Input material: blood. These receptors all stem from a woman in her late teens or twenties with Graves' hyperthyroidism. Both conserved end residues are part of each CDR3. A D gene is named only where the DNA matches it firmly. Clone size is stated in some rows and not others, as once, few, many or a class when expanded.

clone_size,j_call,v_call,d_call,cdr3_nt,cdr3_aa
few,TRBJ1-4,TRBV9,TRBD1,TGTGCCAGCAGCACTACGGGGGACAGCAGCGAAAAACTGTTTTTT,CASSTTGDSSEKLFF
.,TRBJ1-5,TRBV9,.,TGTGCCAGCAGCGCCTCGAGACAGCCTTTAGAGCCCCAGCATTTT,CASSASRQPLEPQHF
.,TRBJ2-2,TRBV4-2,TRBD2,TGTGCCAGCAGCTCGCATACCGGACTAGCGGGAGGGTTGAAAACCGGGGAGCTGTTTTTT,CASSSHTGLAGGLKTGELFF
many,TRBJ2-2,TRBV7-9,TRBD2,TGTGCCAGCAGCTTAGGCGGGCTAGCGGGCACGACCGGGGAGCTGTTTTTT,CASSLGGLAGTTGELFF
.,TRBJ2-5,TRBV7-9,.,TGTGCCAGCAGCTCCGGGACCGAGCGAGAGACCCAGTACTTC,CASSSGTERETQYF
many,TRBJ2-7,TRBV29-1,TRBD2,TGCAGCGTTGATTCTTCTCTTCTAGCGGGTGGAGGATACGAGCAGTACTTC,CSVDSSLLAGGGYEQYF
few,TRBJ1-5,TRBV18,.,TGTGCCAGCTCACCAAGGGACGGAAAGGGGGAGCCCCAGCATTTT,CASSPRDGKGEPQHF
many,TRBJ2-2,TRBV20-1,TRBD2,TGCAGTGCTAGTCCCCTAGCGGGAGGGCCGGGCACCGGGGAGCTGTTTTTT,CSASPLAGGPGTGELFF
.,TRBJ2-7,TRBV18,.,TGTGCCAGCTCCCCTACGGGGCGGTCCTACGAGCAGTACTTC,CASSPTGRSYEQYF
many,TRBJ2-3,TRBV11-3,TRBD2,TGTGCCAGCAGCCCCCGGACTAGCGGGAGGTCAGATACGCAGTATTTT,CASSPRTSGRSDTQYF
many,TRBJ2-6,TRBV6-1,TRBD1,TGTGCCAGCAGTGACAGGGGGCGCGGGGCCAACGTCCTGACTTTC,CASSDRGRGANVLTF
many,TRBJ1-2,TRBV19,.,TGTGCCAGTAGTCCCGCCGACCGGCCGCACGGCTACACCTTC,CASSPADRPHGYTF
.,TRBJ1-2,TRBV5-1,.,TGCGCCAGCAGCCTAGCTCTGACAGGCACCTATGGCTACACCTTC,CASSLALTGTYGYTF
many,TRBJ2-5,TRBV9,.,TGTGCCAGCAGCGTAGGACGGTACTACCAAGAGACCCAGTACTTC,CASSVGRYYQETQYF
many,TRBJ2-1,TRBV7-9,.,TGTGCCAGCAGCTTGGCCCCAGGGAAGAATGAGCAGTTCTTC,CASSLAPGKNEQFF
.,TRBJ1-1,TRBV25-1,TRBD1,TGTGCCACCCGGACAGGGGACCATAGGGACACTGAAGCTTTCTTT,CATRTGDHRDTEAFF
few,TRBJ2-5,TRBV20-1,.,TGCAGTGCTAGAGACGGAACGGGAGCGGTCGAGACCCAGTACTTC,CSARDGTGAVETQYF
many,TRBJ1-3,TRBV2,.,TGTGCCAGCAGGGAACAGGGAAAACGGATGATGTCTGGAAACACCATATATTTT,CASREQGKRMMSGNTIYF
.,TRBJ2-3,TRBV19,TRBD2,TGTGCCAGTAAGATAACTAGCGGAGGCACAGATACGCAGTATTTT,CASKITSGGTDTQYF
.,TRBJ1-1,TRBV11-2,.,TGTGCCAGCAGCCTCTACGTGGGACGGGAAGCTTTCTTT,CASSLYVGREAFF
few,TRBJ1-6,TRBV19,.,TGTGCCAGTAGATGGGACGGGAAAAGCTCCTATAATTCACCCCTCCACTTT,CASRWDGKSSYNSPLHF
.,TRBJ1-4,TRBV20-1,.,TGCAGTGCTAGTATGGGGGGGCCCAATGAAAAACTGTTTTTT,CSASMGGPNEKLFF